A selection of T cell receptor beta chains follows, all from one sample in a study of CD8 T cells in Susac syndrome. Via MiXCR, TCRdb re-called the immunoSEQ multiplex PCR reads, giving one row per CDR3 protein. The data contain about 140,000 distinct CDR3 sequences, around 95% of them singletons. The sample comprised CD4+ T cells from PBMCs. The receptors originated from a human donor with multiple sclerosis. Each CDR3 is given with its conserved first and last residue. D genes are given only for firm matches. Clone sizes are given selectively: once, few, many, or a class where the clone is expanded.

clone size: -
D gene: -
V gene: TRBV20-1
J gene: TRBJ2-5
CDR3 protein: CSAPDQGETQYF
CDR3 DNA: TGCAGTGCTCCTGACCAGGGGGAGACCCAGTACTTC

clone size: -
D gene: -
V gene: TRBV24-1
J gene: TRBJ2-5
CDR3 protein: CATSDSTEKETQYF
CDR3 DNA: TGTGCCACCAGTGATTCGACGGAAAAAGAGACCCAGTACTTC

clone size: -
D gene: -
V gene: TRBV9
J gene: TRBJ2-1
CDR3 protein: CASSVGGHPRQFF
CDR3 DNA: TGTGCCAGCAGCGTAGGGGGACATCCTAGACAGTTCTTC

clone size: -
D gene: -
V gene: TRBV29-1
J gene: TRBJ1-2
CDR3 protein: CSVYTANYGYTF
CDR3 DNA: TGCAGCGTTTACACAGCTAACTATGGCTACACCTTC

clone size: -
D gene: TRBD1
V gene: TRBV20-1
J gene: TRBJ2-1
CDR3 protein: CSGETGHSYNEQFF
CDR3 DNA: TGCAGTGGGGAGACAGGGCACTCCTACAATGAGCAGTTCTTC

clone size: -
D gene: -
V gene: TRBV7-9
J gene: TRBJ2-1
CDR3 protein: CASGWQNEQFF
CDR3 DNA: TGTGCCTCGGGATGGCAGAATGAGCAGTTCTTC

clone size: -
D gene: -
V gene: TRBV2
J gene: TRBJ2-4
CDR3 protein: CASSERGQAGDIQYF
CDR3 DNA: TGTGCCAGCAGTGAAAGGGGTCAGGCAGGCGACATTCAGTACTTC

clone size: once
D gene: TRBD2
V gene: TRBV20-1
J gene: TRBJ2-7
CDR3 protein: CSARDLWLAGVRNSYEQYF
CDR3 DNA: TGCAGTGCTAGAGATCTTTGGCTAGCGGGAGTACGAAACTCCTACGAGCAGTACTTC

clone size: -
D gene: TRBD2
V gene: TRBV28
J gene: TRBJ2-2
CDR3 protein: CASRSQTSLNTGELFF
CDR3 DNA: TGTGCCAGCAGGAGTCAGACTAGCCTGAACACCGGGGAGCTGTTTTTT

clone size: -
D gene: TRBD1
V gene: TRBV20-1
J gene: TRBJ2-2
CDR3 protein: CSAEPGTGWELFF
CDR3 DNA: TGCAGTGCTGAACCCGGGACAGGGTGGGAGCTGTTTTTT

clone size: once
D gene: TRBD1
V gene: TRBV20-1
J gene: TRBJ1-5
CDR3 protein: CSAGTGNQPQHF
CDR3 DNA: TGCAGTGCGGGGACAGGGAATCAGCCCCAGCATTTT

clone size: -
D gene: -
V gene: TRBV30
J gene: TRBJ2-3
CDR3 protein: CAWGGPTGLTDTQYF
CDR3 DNA: TGTGCCTGGGGGGGCCCGACAGGCCTCACAGATACGCAGTATTTT

clone size: once
D gene: TRBD1
V gene: TRBV9
J gene: TRBJ1-1
CDR3 protein: CASTPGQGLGDGLVAFF
CDR3 DNA: TGTGCCAGCACCCCAGGACAGGGACTAGGGGATGGTTTAGTAGCTTTCTTT

clone size: -
D gene: -
V gene: TRBV7-8
J gene: TRBJ2-1
CDR3 protein: CASSSNTVSYNEQFF
CDR3 DNA: TGTGCCAGCAGCTCCAATACCGTCTCCTACAATGAGCAGTTCTTC

clone size: -
D gene: TRBD1
V gene: TRBV5-1
J gene: TRBJ2-1
CDR3 protein: CASSLGQGAGGGNNEQFF
CDR3 DNA: TGCGCCAGCAGCCTGGGACAGGGGGCAGGAGGCGGGAACAATGAGCAGTTCTTC

clone size: once
D gene: TRBD2
V gene: TRBV4-2
J gene: TRBJ2-7
CDR3 protein: CASSQDRGLAGARDYEQYF
CDR3 DNA: TGTGCCAGCAGCCAAGATAGGGGACTAGCGGGAGCACGGGACTACGAGCAGTACTTC

clone size: -
D gene: -
V gene: TRBV3-1
J gene: TRBJ2-3
CDR3 protein: CASSHDPDADTQYF
CDR3 DNA: TGTGCCAGCAGCCATGACCCGGACGCCGATACGCAGTATTTT

clone size: -
D gene: TRBD1
V gene: TRBV10-3
J gene: TRBJ1-1
CDR3 protein: CAISPQTGTEAFF
CDR3 DNA: TGTGCCATCAGTCCCCAGACAGGGACCGAAGCTTTCTTT

clone size: -
D gene: -
V gene: TRBV20-1
J gene: TRBJ1-6
CDR3 protein: CSARDFSSPLHF
CDR3 DNA: TGCAGTGCCCGGGACTTTTCCTCACCCCTCCACTTT

clone size: once
D gene: -
V gene: TRBV6-1
J gene: TRBJ1-2
CDR3 protein: CASFDTLDYGYTF
CDR3 DNA: TGTGCCAGCTTTGACACCCTCGACTATGGCTACACCTTC

clone size: -
D gene: -
V gene: TRBV29-1
J gene: TRBJ2-1
CDR3 protein: CSVERTVPNEQFF
CDR3 DNA: TGCAGCGTTGAAAGGACTGTTCCCAATGAGCAGTTCTTC

clone size: -
D gene: -
V gene: TRBV29-1
J gene: TRBJ2-3
CDR3 protein: CSHRVGDTQYF
CDR3 DNA: TGCAGCCACAGGGTTGGAGATACGCAGTATTTT

clone size: -
D gene: -
V gene: TRBV5-1
J gene: TRBJ1-1
CDR3 protein: CASSLLQGSVTEAFF
CDR3 DNA: TGCGCCAGCAGCTTATTACAGGGTAGTGTGACTGAAGCTTTCTTT

clone size: -
D gene: TRBD1
V gene: TRBV19
J gene: TRBJ2-7
CDR3 protein: CASSIGGGQGAYEQYF
CDR3 DNA: TGTGCCAGTAGTATAGGAGGGGGACAGGGCGCCTACGAGCAGTACTTC

clone size: -
D gene: -
V gene: TRBV6-5
J gene: TRBJ2-2
CDR3 protein: CASSYDGLYTGELFF
CDR3 DNA: TGTGCCAGCAGTTACGATGGGCTGTACACCGGGGAGCTGTTTTTT

clone size: -
D gene: TRBD2
V gene: TRBV7-2
J gene: TRBJ2-5
CDR3 protein: CASSLVGTSVQETQYF
CDR3 DNA: TGTGCCAGCAGCTTAGTCGGGACTAGCGTACAAGAGACCCAGTACTTC

clone size: -
D gene: TRBD2
V gene: TRBV4-1
J gene: TRBJ2-7
CDR3 protein: CASSHYGLAGEGEQYF
CDR3 DNA: TGCGCCAGCAGCCACTACGGACTAGCGGGAGAGGGCGAGCAGTACTTC

clone size: once
D gene: TRBD1
V gene: TRBV24-1
J gene: TRBJ2-1
CDR3 protein: CATSDHLRQGLDEQFF
CDR3 DNA: TGTGCCACCAGTGACCACCTTCGACAGGGTCTGGATGAGCAGTTCTTC

clone size: -
D gene: -
V gene: TRBV7-8
J gene: TRBJ1-3
CDR3 protein: CASSLVGSSGNTIYF
CDR3 DNA: TGTGCCAGCAGCTTAGTAGGGAGCTCTGGAAACACCATATATTTT

clone size: -
D gene: -
V gene: TRBV29-1
J gene: TRBJ2-5
CDR3 protein: CSAKRSQETQYF
CDR3 DNA: TGCAGCGCCAAAAGAAGCCAAGAGACCCAGTACTTC

clone size: -
D gene: TRBD2
V gene: TRBV20-1
J gene: TRBJ2-7
CDR3 protein: CSARDLTSEYF
CDR3 DNA: TGCAGTGCTAGAGATCTGACTAGCGAATACTTC